These 21 T cell receptor beta chains originate from one sample sequenced in a study of regulatory T cells in long-lasting Graves disease. Time point: newly diagnosed GD, antithyroid drugs for less than 3 months. After RNA was extracted from PBMCs, the TCR library was made from it. Construction of the TCR beta libraries employed iRepertoire HTBI primers in conjunction with Arm-PCR of CDR3 regions. Via MiXCR, TCRdb re-called the multiplex PCR reads, giving one row per CDR3 protein. The table records roughly 320,000 distinct CDR3 sequences, approximately 16% of them present only once. These same data were also listed under a study on T cells in Graves' hyperthyroidism and ophthalmopathy.

The sample here was peripheral blood mononuclear cells (PBMCs), taken at new diagnosis, from a patient treated with antithyroid drugs. Every receptor here comes from a man aged 40-50 years with Graves disease.

CDR3 sequence reads: CASSESQIANYGYTF. In DNA form, the CDR3 reads TGTGCCAGCAGCGAAAGCCAAATAGCTAACTATGGCTACACCTTC. The chain couples TRBV2 to TRBJ1-2; no firm D call. Trimming left V 6 bases short and J 0 bases short, with 14 bases between. Germline loops: CDR1 SNHLY, CDR2 FYNNEI. The CDR3 has 15 residues.

This clonotype was detected ten times or more. This sequence joins TRBV30 and TRBJ1-1; D is possibly TRBD1 (6 bases). The CDR3 is 15 residues long. Trimming pared 4 bases from V and 0 bases from J, leaving 15 bases between. Germline-derived CDR1 and CDR2 are GTSNPN and SVGIG (reference sequence). DNA of the CDR3: TGTGCCTGGAAACCGCCGGACAGATTGAACACTGAAGCTTTCTTT. Its protein is CAWKPPDRLNTEAFF.

There are many counts of this clonotype. The genes are TRBV20-1 and TRBJ1-1, with 8 nucleotides matching TRBD1. The CDR3 length is 13 residues. The J segment lost 1 base and the V segment lost 6 bases, leaving 4 bases of the junction unmatched. Germline values: CDR1 DFQATT, CDR2 SNEGSKA (reference sequence). The CDR3 loop reads CSAWDRSNTEAFF. The CDR3 DNA is TGCAGTGCGTGGGACAGGTCGAACACTGAAGCTTTCTTT.

This clonotype was observed many times. The CDR3 DNA follows: TGCGCCAGCAGCTTGGGTGGGACTAGCGGCCAAGAGACCCAGTACTTC. Translated, it gives CASSLGGTSGQETQYF. The chain is built from TRBV5-1 and TRBJ2-5, with 11 bases fitting TRBD2. CDR1 and CDR2 (germline): SGHRS, YFSETQ. The CDR3 contains 16 residues. J was trimmed by 1 base and V by 0 bases; bases with no gene match: 2.

This chain joins TRBV7-9 and TRBJ1-2; a possible D gene is TRBD1 (6 bases). CDR1 and CDR2 from the germline V gene are SEHNR and FQNEAQ (reference sequence). The ends were cut back, 5 bases at V and 7 bases at J, with 23 bases in the middle. The CDR3 covers 16 residues. In DNA form, the CDR3 reads TGTGCCAGCAGCAGAGAAAAGATCGCAGGGGCTGGTGGCTACACCTTC. It specifies CASSREKIAGAGGYTF.

This chain joins TRBV29-1 and TRBJ2-5, with a possible D match to TRBD1 (7 bases). V gave up 4 bases and J gave up 5 bases, with 32 bases separating them. The CDR3 is 19 residues long. Germline CDR1 reads SQVTM; CDR2 reads ANQGSEA. The DNA for the CDR3 is TGCAGCGTTGTCCCCACGCGGGACAGAAAACCTCACCGGGGTGAGACCCAGTACTTC. Translating it yields CSVVPTRDRKPHRGETQYF.

Regarding this clonotype: A read error may be the cause here, since a much bigger clone is one base away. V gene TRBV10-3 combines with J gene TRBJ1-4, with no clear D. There are 14 residues in the CDR3. Germline V gene data show CDR1 as ENHRY and CDR2 as SYGVKD. This CDR3 reads CAVSDLPYGEKLFF. CDR3 sequence (DNA): TGTGCCGTCAGTGATCTTCCGTATGGGGAAAAACTGTTTTTT.

This clonotype was seen a handful of times. The rearrangement joins TRBV11-2 to TRBJ2-7; 14 nucleotides agree with TRBD2. This CDR3 has 17 amino acids. Germline assignment: CDR1 SGHAT and CDR2 FQNNGV. Trimming at V came to 0 bases and at J to 7 bases, leaving 8 bases not matched to a gene. This CDR3 reads CASSLDLGLAGEEEQYF. CDR3 DNA sequence: TGTGCCAGCAGCTTAGATCTGGGACTAGCGGGGGAGGAAGAGCAGTACTTC.

In its sample, this clonotype was seen many times. The chain is built from TRBV2 and TRBJ1-5; D is unresolved. Germline V gives CDR1 SNHLY, CDR2 FYNNEI. This CDR3 is 15 amino acids long. Trimming took 3 bases from V and 3 from J, leaving 12 bases between them. As DNA, the CDR3 is TGTGCCAGCAGTGACGCCCAGACCCTCAATCAGCCCCAGCATTTT. Translation gives CASSDAQTLNQPQHF.

In this sample, this clonotype turned up many times. The V gene is TRBV2, the J gene TRBJ2-3; D could derive from TRBD1 or TRBD2 (6 bases each). CDR3 length: 15 residues. V lost 5 bases and J 6 bases, leaving 18 bases between the germline ends. Germline lookup yields CDR1 SNHLY and CDR2 FYNNEI. CDR3 in amino acids: CASSSLPGAYDTQYF. CDR3 bases: TGTGCCAGCAGTAGTCTGCCGGGGGCATACGATACGCAGTATTTT. The entire variable domain, with the rest obtained from reference TRBV2 and TRBJ2-3, is as follows: EPEVTQTPSHQVTQMGQEVILRCVPISNHLYFYWYRQILGQKVEFLVSFYNNEISEKSEIFDDQFSVERPDGSNFTLKIRSTKLEDSAMYFCASSSLPGAYDTQYFGPGTRLTVL.

Remarks on this clonotype: A much larger clone differs by one base, so this may be a read error. This chain joins TRBV14 and TRBJ2-7; no clear D. Per germline, CDR1 SGHDN and CDR2 FVKESK. The CDR3 spans 13 residues. CDR3: CVSSQTASYEQYF. The CDR3 DNA sequence: TGTGTCAGCAGCCAAACAGCCTCCTACGAGCAGTACTTC.

At least ten counts were recorded for this clonotype. The chain has TRBV7-9 and TRBJ2-1; a weak D match, TRBD2 (6 bases). This CDR3 is 12 amino acids long. V lost 3 bases, J lost 9 bases, and 9 bases lay in between. CDR1 and CDR2 from the germline V gene are SEHNR and FQNEAQ (reference sequence). This CDR3 is CASSLMGGEQFF. The DNA of the CDR3 is TGTGCCAGCAGCTTGATGGGGGGTGAGCAGTTCTTC.

This clonotype was picked up a small number of times. This rearrangement joins TRBV6-4 to TRBJ2-1; D is uncertain. V was pared by 4 bases and J by 3 bases, with 10 bases between. The V gene's germline CDR1 is MRHNA and CDR2 SNTAGT. This CDR3 is 14 amino acids long. The CDR3 nucleotides read TGTGCCAGCAGTGTGCCGGTACGCTACAATGAGCAGTTCTTC. Translation gives CASSVPVRYNEQFF.

This clonotype was counted at least ten times. The chain combines TRBV12-3 or TRBV12-4 with TRBJ2-1; 10 nucleotides line up with TRBD2. Unmatched junction bases numbered 8, after V lost 3 bases and J lost 9 bases. This CDR3 is built from 15 residues. CDR3 amino acids: CASSLASGGGGEQFF. CDR3 nucleotide sequence: TGTGCCAGCAGTTTGGCTAGCGGGGGTGGCGGTGAGCAGTTCTTC.

The sample holds many counts of this clonotype. This rearrangement joins TRBV28 to TRBJ1-6; tentative D call: TRBD1 (6 bases). This CDR3 spans 16 amino acids. Germline CDR1 reads MDHEN; CDR2 reads SYDVKM. V dropped 6 bases and J dropped 1 base, with 13 bases sitting between them. The CDR3 DNA follows: TGTGCCAGCAGATCCCCACAGGGATCCTATAATTCACCCCTCCACTTT. Translation gives CASRSPQGSYNSPLHF. Using reference TRBV28 and TRBJ1-6 for the parts outside the CDR3, the full variable domain is DVKVTQSSRYLVKRTGEKVFLECVQDMDHENMFWYRQDPGLGLRLIYFSYDVKMKEKGDIPEGYSVSREKKERFSLILESASTNQTSMYLCASRSPQGSYNSPLHFGNGTRLTVT.

This clonotype was seen ten or more times. The chain has TRBV12-3 or TRBV12-4 and TRBJ2-7, with 7 bases that match TRBD1. V gave up 5 bases and J gave up 1 base; unmatched junction bases: 8. The CDR3 runs 15 residues. CDR3 sequence reads: CASSPTGQSSYEQYF. CDR3 DNA: TGTGCCAGCAGTCCTACGGGACAGTCTTCCTACGAGCAGTACTTC.

This clonotype was seen ten or more times. A read error may account for a junction end that differs from germline. The V and J genes are TRBV5-1 and TRBJ2-7, with no clear D. The CDR3 sequence is 13 residues long. Germline V gives CDR1 SGHRS, CDR2 YFSETQ. This CDR3 is CASSYGISYEQYF. DNA for the CDR3: TGTGCCAGCAGTTACGGCATCTCCTACGAGCAGTACTTC. Full variable domain (missing parts from reference TRBV5-1 and TRBJ2-7): KAGVTQTPRYLIKTRGQQVTLSCSPISGHRSVSWYQQTPGQGLQFLFEYFSETQRNKGNFPGRFSGRQFSNSRSEMNVSTLELGDSALYLCASSYGISYEQYFGPGTRLTVT.

This clonotype showed up many times. V usage is TRBV20-1 and J usage is TRBJ1-5, with a possible D match to TRBD1 (5 bases). Germline-derived CDR1 and CDR2 are DFQATT and SNEGSKA (reference sequence). This CDR3 spans 16 amino acids. V gave up 2 bases and J gave up 3 bases, with 17 bases separating them. The CDR3 DNA is TGCAGTGCTAGACTCCGGGGGGGGGTCGCCAATCAGCCCCAGCATTTT. Protein product: CSARLRGGVANQPQHF.

There are many counts of this clonotype. This chain's CDR3 is CASSPTGLDEKLFF. DNA for the CDR3: TGTGCCAGCAGCCCCACAGGGTTGGATGAAAAACTGTTTTTT. J is TRBJ1-4 and V is TRBV4-2, with TRBD1 as a possible D gene (6 bases). V was cut by 4 bases and J by 6 bases, with 12 bases left in between. The CDR3 is 14 amino acids. Germline CDR1 is LGHNA and CDR2 is YNFKEQ.

The V gene is TRBV5-6, the J gene TRBJ1-4, with TRBD1 matching over 12 bases. CDR3 length equals 15 residues. From germline, CDR1 is SGHDT and CDR2 YYEEEE. The V gene end was trimmed by 4 bases and the J gene end by 7 bases; junction bases not matched to a gene: 5. CDR3 residues: CASSARDRGPEKLFF. The CDR3 DNA reads TGTGCCAGCAGCGCCCGGGACAGGGGGCCTGAAAAACTGTTTTTT.

A remark on this clonotype: This likely stems from a read error, as it lies one base from a far larger clone. The chain carries TRBV3-1 and TRBJ2-5; the match to TRBD2 covers 12 bases. The germline V gene has CDR1 LGHDT and CDR2 YNNKEL (reference sequence). The ends lost 4 bases at V and 11 bases at J; junction bases unmatched: 11. CDR3 size: 15 residues. In DNA, the CDR3 is TGTGCCAGCAGCCGTGGACTAGCGGGGAACAATGAGCAGTACTTC. It specifies CASSRGLAGNNEQYF.